The 5 T cell receptor beta chains below were found in one sample sequenced in a study of T cells in Graves' hyperthyroidism and ophthalmopathy. Researchers amplified the TCR beta CDR3 regions from RNA transcripts. The TCR CDR3 was amplified in a first-round RT-PCR using the HTBI primer set. TCRdb reanalysed the multiplex PCR reads using MiXCR and keeps one entry per CDR3 protein. The table has roughly 500,000 distinct CDR3 sequences, about 15% seen once. Material: blood. These receptors were obtained from a woman in her 30s with Graves' ophthalmopathy.

This clonotype came up a few times. The chain couples TRBV20-1 to TRBJ2-1; TRBD2 matches 11 bases. This CDR3 comprises 16 residues. The V and J ends lost 6 bases and 4 bases, in that order; junction bases with no gene match: 11. Per germline, CDR1 DFQATT and CDR2 SNEGSKA (reference sequence). The CDR3 nucleotides read TGCAGTGCCCCCGTCGGTAGCGGGAGGGTGTACAATGAGCAGTTCTTC. It translates to CSAPVGSGRVYNEQFF.

This clonotype was picked up many times. J is TRBJ1-1 and V is TRBV12-3 or TRBV12-4, with TRBD1 as a possible D gene (5 bases). CDR3 size: 12 residues. Trimming took off 6 bases at V and 10 bases at J, with 15 bases between the two ends. The CDR3 is CASSPSVGGAFF. CDR3 DNA sequence: TGTGCCAGCAGCCCCTCAGTGGGGGGAGCTTTCTTT.

This clonotype appeared many times. This chain uses TRBV18 with TRBJ1-4; weak D call: TRBD1 (6 bases). CDR3 length equals 17 residues. V lost 3 bases and J lost 4, with 18 bases in between. Germline lookup yields CDR1 KGHSH and CDR2 LQKENI. CDR3 sequence: CASSPPGHSRFNEKLFF. For the CDR3, the DNA is TGTGCCAGCTCACCGCCGGGACACTCACGATTTAATGAAAAACTGTTTTTT.

The chain combines TRBV3-1 with TRBJ1-2; perhaps TRBD1 as D (5 bases). The length of the CDR3 is 13 residues. The V end lost 1 base, the J end lost 8 bases, and 11 bases lay between the germline ends. Germline V CDR1 and CDR2: LGHDT, YNNKEL (reference sequence). The CDR3 DNA follows: TGTGCCAGCAGCCAAGCGGGGCCGAACGGCTACACCTTC. It translates to CASSQAGPNGYTF. The variable domain in full, with the rest retrieved from reference TRBV3-1 and TRBJ1-2, is DTAVSQTPKYLVTQMGNDKSIKCEQNLGHDTMYWYKQDSKKFLKIMFSYNNKELIINETVPNRFSPKSPDKAHLNLHINSLELGDSAVYFCASSQAGPNGYTFGSGTRLTVV.

About this clonotype: It may be a read error: a sequence one base away is much more abundant. The rearrangement uses TRBV7-2 and TRBJ2-5, with D tentatively TRBD1 (6 bases). The CDR3 sequence is 11 residues long. The germline CDR1 and CDR2 sequences are SGHTA and FQGNSA. CDR3 coding DNA: TGTGCCAGCGGGACACAAGAGGCCCAGTACTTC. Its protein product is CASGTQEAQYF.